Sequencing of this TCR beta chain was carried out in a study of CD8+ T cells in alopecia areata. At the level of the study: The drug, tofacitinib, lasted 6 to 18 months, followed by 6 months off drug. Study-wide points: Among the cells sequenced in scalp samples are also the resident alphabeta T cells of normal skin.

In the case of this clone: The antigen is not known.

Those with alopecia areata gave lesional scalp punch biopsies and peripheral blood. Cell sorting was applied to PBMCs, and CD4+ and CD8+ T cells were collected. cDNA reverse transcribed from extracted RNA served as the sequencing template. Using immunoSEQ multiplex PCR, the repertoire was profiled, and TCRdb retains in-frame clones only, with some absent. The top ten hold around 1.2% of the sample, which has 250,000 or so clones, approximately 61% seen once. V dropped 3 bases and J dropped 1 base, with 15 bases sitting between them. CDR3 length: 16 residues. Germline loops: CDR1 KGHSH, CDR2 LQKENI. The TCR sequence derives from a human donor with alopecia areata. V is TRBV18 and J is TRBJ1-2; D may be TRBD1 (5 bases). The starting material was CD4+ T cells sorted from blood, obtained at week 0. The DNA of the CDR3 is TGTGCCAGCTCACCGCGAGCGGGGCATGATAACTATGGCTACACCTTC. This gives the protein CASSPRAGHDNYGYTF.